The sequence of this T cell receptor beta chain was determined in a study of identical twins. The CDR3 is made up of 11 amino acids. Trimming cost V 2 bases and J 9 bases, with 5 bases left between them. Looked up from germline, CDR1 is SEHNR and CDR2 is FQNEAQ (reference sequence). Using its own MiXCR run on the 5' RACE reads, TCRdb lists one record per CDR3 protein. The table records approximately 600,000 distinct CDR3 sequences, under 8.5% of them present only once. The same sample was also used in a study of yellow fever vaccine responses in identical twins.

The sequenced sample consisted of PBMCs. The TCR sequence derives from a young woman in good health. J is TRBJ2-1 and V is TRBV7-9, with unresolved D. The CDR3 sequence: CASSLSPEQFF. Here the CDR3 DNA reads TGTGCCAGCAGCTTATCTCCTGAGCAGTTCTTC.